This T cell receptor (beta chain) came from a study of blood T cell repertoires in COVID-19. The wider study: Acute-phase and convalescent COVID-19 samples originated in the United States, Italy and Spain. T cells, B-cell-depleted T cells, or PBMCs provided the cDNA or gDNA that served as material.

The CDR3 is 13 residues long. Germline lookup yields CDR1 SGHTA and CDR2 FQGNSA. As handled by the study authors: Quantification of nucleated cells was approximated via reference gene primer amplification. Measured with immunoSEQ multiplex PCR; TCRdb has only the in-frame clones, and not every one. The V and J calls and clone size were taken over from that table, and D and trimming were inferred from the DNA. The table lists 60,000 to 75,000 clones, around nine tenths of them singletons. The origin of this receptor is a human donor in a cohort sampled during active COVID-19. J is TRBJ2-3 and V is TRBV7-2, with TRBD2 as a possible D gene (5 bases). Specimen: peripheral blood. The CDR3 loop reads CAQTGYSTDTQYF. The DNA of the CDR3 is TGTGCTCAAACGGGGTATAGCACAGATACGCAGTATTTT.